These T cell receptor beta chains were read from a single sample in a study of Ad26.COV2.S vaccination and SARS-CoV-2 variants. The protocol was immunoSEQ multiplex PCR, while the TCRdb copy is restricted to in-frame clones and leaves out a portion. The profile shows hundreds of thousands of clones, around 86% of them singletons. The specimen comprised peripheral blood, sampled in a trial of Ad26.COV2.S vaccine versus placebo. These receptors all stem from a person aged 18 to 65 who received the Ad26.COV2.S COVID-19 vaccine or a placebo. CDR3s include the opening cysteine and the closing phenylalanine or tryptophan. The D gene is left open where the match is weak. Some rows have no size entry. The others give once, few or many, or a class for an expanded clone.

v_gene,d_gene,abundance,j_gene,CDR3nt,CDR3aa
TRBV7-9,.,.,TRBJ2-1,TGTGCCAGCAGCCTCCGTCGGGGGAACTCGGATGAGCAGTTCTTC,CASSLRRGNSDEQFF
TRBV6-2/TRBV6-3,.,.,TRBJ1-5,TGTGCCAGCAGCCTATCCGGGGGACGCAATCAGCCCCAGCATTTT,CASSLSGGRNQPQHF
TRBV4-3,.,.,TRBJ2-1,TGCGCCAGCAGCCAAGGGGACGGATACAATGAGCAGTTCTTC,CASSQGDGYNEQFF
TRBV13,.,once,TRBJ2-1,TGTGCCAGCACTCGGAGGGCGGACGGCTACAATGAGCAGTTCTTC,CASTRRADGYNEQFF
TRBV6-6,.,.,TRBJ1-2,TGTGCCAGCAGTTATCCCTATGGCTACACCTTC,CASSYPYGYTF
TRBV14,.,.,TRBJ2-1,TGTGCCAGCTCCCCAAGGACGGAGACAGGGAGGGAGCAGTTCTTC,CASSPRTETGREQFF
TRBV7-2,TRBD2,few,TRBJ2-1,TGTGCCAGCAGCTTTTCTAGCGGGGGGGCGTTTGAGCAGTTCTTC,CASSFSSGGAFEQFF
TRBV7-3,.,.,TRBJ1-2,TGTGCCAGCAGCCCTACGGGAAGCTCTAACTATGGCTACACCTTC,CASSPTGSSNYGYTF
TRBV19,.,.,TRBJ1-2,TGTGCCAGTAGTATAGATCTCGGGGGGATCACTGGCTACACCTTC,CASSIDLGGITGYTF
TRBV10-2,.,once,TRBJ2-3,TGCGCCAGCACTCCCGGAAAAACCCGGGATACGCAGTATTTT,CASTPGKTRDTQYF
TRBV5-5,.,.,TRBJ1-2,TGTGCCAGCAGCTTGGAGCGTTATGGCTACACCTTC,CASSLERYGYTF
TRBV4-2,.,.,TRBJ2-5,TGTGCCAGCAGCCAAGGGGCAGGGGAGGAGACCCAGTACTTC,CASSQGAGEETQYF
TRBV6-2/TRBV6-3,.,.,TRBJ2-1,TGTGCCAGCACCCCGAGACGCGGCTGGCATGAGCAGTTCTTC,CASTPRRGWHEQFF
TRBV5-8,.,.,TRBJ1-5,TGTGCCAGCAGCTTGGGGTTAGGTCCCCATCGCAATCAGCCCCAGCATTTT,CASSLGLGPHRNQPQHF
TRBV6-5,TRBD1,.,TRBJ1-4,TGTGCCAGCAGTCCTTCGACCGGGACAGCTGAAAAACTGTTTTTT,CASSPSTGTAEKLFF
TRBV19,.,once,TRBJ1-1,TGTGCCAGTAGTATAGGTTGGGGGGTTACTGAAGCTTTCTTT,CASSIGWGVTEAFF
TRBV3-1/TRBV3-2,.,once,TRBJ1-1,TGTGCCAGCAGCCAGTGGCACACGAACACTGAAGCTTTCTTT,CASSQWHTNTEAFF
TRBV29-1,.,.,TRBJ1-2,TGCAGCGATTTTCAGGGAAACTATGGCTACACCTTC,CSDFQGNYGYTF
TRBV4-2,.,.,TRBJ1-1,TGTGCCAGCAGCCAAGATGTTCAGGGTATCGGAAGGAACACTGAAGCTTTCTTT,CASSQDVQGIGRNTEAFF
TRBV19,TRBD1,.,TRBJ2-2,TGTGCCAGTAGTACAAACAGGGGGCGAGGCACCGGGGAGCTGTTTTTT,CASSTNRGRGTGELFF
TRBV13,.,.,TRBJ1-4,TGTGCCAGCAGCTCGGCCGGAGCGGGGGAAAAACTGTTTTTT,CASSSAGAGEKLFF
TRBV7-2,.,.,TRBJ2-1,TGTGCCAGCAGCTCAAACGGGGGCGGCTACAATGAGCAGTTCTTC,CASSSNGGGYNEQFF
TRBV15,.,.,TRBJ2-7,TGTGCCACCAGCAAAGGACAAGGGGCCTACGAGCAGTACTTC,CATSKGQGAYEQYF
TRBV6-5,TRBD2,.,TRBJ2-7,TGTGCCAGCAGCTACGGACTAGCGGGGGAAGAGCAGTACTTC,CASSYGLAGEEQYF
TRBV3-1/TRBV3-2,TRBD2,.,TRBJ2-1,TGTGCCAGCAGCGACGGGACTAGCGGGAAGATTTGGAATGAGCAGTTCTTC,CASSDGTSGKIWNEQFF
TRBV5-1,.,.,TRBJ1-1,TGCGCCAGCAGCTTGGGGGTTATGAACACTGAAGCTTTCTTT,CASSLGVMNTEAFF
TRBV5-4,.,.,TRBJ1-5,TGTGCCAGCAGCTTTAAGGGGGTAACCAATCAGCCCCAGCATTTT,CASSFKGVTNQPQHF
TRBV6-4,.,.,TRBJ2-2,TGTGCCAGCAGTAAGGGGGACGCGAACACCGGGGAGCTGTTTTTT,CASSKGDANTGELFF
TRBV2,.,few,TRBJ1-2,TGTGCCAGCAGTGGGGAAGAAGGGGTCCTCTATGGCTACACCTTC,CASSGEEGVLYGYTF
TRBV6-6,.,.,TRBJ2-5,TGTGCCAGCAGTTACGGGACGGGGGGCGGGGAGACCCAGTACTTC,CASSYGTGGGETQYF
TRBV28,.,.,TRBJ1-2,TGTGCCAGCAGTTTTTCCGGTGAGGGCCCCTACTATGGCTACACCTTC,CASSFSGEGPYYGYTF
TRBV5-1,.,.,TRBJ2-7,TGCGCCAGCAGCCAGGAGGGGGGCCAGGTGGGTTACGAGCAGTACTTC,CASSQEGGQVGYEQYF
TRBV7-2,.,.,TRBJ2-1,TGTGCCAGCAGCTTAAATCGGGCAGGGGTCAATGAGCAGTTCTTC,CASSLNRAGVNEQFF
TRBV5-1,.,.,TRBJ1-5,TGCGCCAGCGGACACCACAATCAGCCCCAGCATTTT,CASGHHNQPQHF
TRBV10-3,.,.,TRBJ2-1,TGTGCCATCAGTGACCCGGAGTCAAGCTCCTACAATGAGCAGTTCTTC,CAISDPESSSYNEQFF
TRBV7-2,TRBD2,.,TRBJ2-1,TGTGCCAGCAGCTTGAGGACTAGTTACAATGAGCAGTTCTTC,CASSLRTSYNEQFF
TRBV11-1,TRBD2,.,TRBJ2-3,TGTGCCAGCAGACCAGCGTCTCATAGCGGGGTACATACGCAGTATTTT,CASRPASHSGVHTQYF
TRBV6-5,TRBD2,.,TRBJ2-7,TGTGCCAGCAACCCGGGGACTAGCGAGTCCTACGAGCAGTACTTC,CASNPGTSESYEQYF
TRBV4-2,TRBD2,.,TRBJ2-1,TGTGCCAGCAGCCCCCGGGGGGGCCCCTACAATGAGCAGTTCTTC,CASSPRGGPYNEQFF
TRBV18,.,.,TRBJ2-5,TGTGCCAGCTCACCAGGAGAGACCCAGTACTTC,CASSPGETQYF